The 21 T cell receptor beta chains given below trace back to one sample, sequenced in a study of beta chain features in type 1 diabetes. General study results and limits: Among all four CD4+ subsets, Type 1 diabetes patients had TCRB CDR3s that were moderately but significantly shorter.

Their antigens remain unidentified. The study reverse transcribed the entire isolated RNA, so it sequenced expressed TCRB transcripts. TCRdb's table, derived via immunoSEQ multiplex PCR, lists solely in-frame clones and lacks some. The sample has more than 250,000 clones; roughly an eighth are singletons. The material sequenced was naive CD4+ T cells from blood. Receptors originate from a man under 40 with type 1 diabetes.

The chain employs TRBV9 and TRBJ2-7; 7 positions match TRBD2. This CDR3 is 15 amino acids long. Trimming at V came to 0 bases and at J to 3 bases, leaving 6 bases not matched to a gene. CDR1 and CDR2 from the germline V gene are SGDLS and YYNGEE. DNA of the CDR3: TGTGCCAGCAGCGTAGAGGCGGGAGTGGTCTACGAGCAGTACTTC. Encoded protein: CASSVEAGVVYEQYF.

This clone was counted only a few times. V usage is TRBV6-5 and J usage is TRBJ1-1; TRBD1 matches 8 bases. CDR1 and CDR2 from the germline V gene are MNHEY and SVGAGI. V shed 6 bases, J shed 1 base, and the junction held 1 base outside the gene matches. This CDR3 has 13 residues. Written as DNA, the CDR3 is TGTGCCAGCAGGGGGACAGGGAACACTGAAGCTTTCTTT. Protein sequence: CASRGTGNTEAFF.

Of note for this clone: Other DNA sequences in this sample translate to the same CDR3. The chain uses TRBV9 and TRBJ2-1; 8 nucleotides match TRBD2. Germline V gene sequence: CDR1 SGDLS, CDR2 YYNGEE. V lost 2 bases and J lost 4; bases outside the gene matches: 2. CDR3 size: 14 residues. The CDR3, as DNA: TGTGCCAGCAGCGTCTCTAGCGGGTACAATGAGCAGTTCTTC. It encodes CASSVSSGYNEQFF.

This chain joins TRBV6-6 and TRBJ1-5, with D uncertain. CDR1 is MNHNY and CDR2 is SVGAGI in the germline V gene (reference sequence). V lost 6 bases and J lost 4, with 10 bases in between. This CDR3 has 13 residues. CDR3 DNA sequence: TGTGCCAGCAGGCGGTCGGAGAATCAGCCCCAGCATTTT. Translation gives CASRRSENQPQHF.

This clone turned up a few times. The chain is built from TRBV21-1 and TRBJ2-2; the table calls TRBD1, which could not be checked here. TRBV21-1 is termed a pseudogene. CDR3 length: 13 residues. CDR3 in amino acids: CARDRGLNGELFF. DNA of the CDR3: TGTGCCAGGGACAGGGGTTTGAACGGGGAGCTGTTTTTT.

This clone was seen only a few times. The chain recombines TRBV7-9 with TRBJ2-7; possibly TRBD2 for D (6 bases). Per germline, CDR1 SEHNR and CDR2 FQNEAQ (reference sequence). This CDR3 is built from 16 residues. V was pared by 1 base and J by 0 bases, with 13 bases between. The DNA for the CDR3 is TGTGCCAGCAGCTTAGTGAAGGGACTCCCCTCCTACGAGCAGTACTTC. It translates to CASSLVKGLPSYEQYF.

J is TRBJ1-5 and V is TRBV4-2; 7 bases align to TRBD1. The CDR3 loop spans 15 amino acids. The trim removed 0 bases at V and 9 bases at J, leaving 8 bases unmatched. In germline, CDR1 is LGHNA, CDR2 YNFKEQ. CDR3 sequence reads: CASSQEREQGRPQHF. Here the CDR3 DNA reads TGTGCCAGCAGCCAAGAGCGGGAACAGGGGAGGCCCCAGCATTTT.

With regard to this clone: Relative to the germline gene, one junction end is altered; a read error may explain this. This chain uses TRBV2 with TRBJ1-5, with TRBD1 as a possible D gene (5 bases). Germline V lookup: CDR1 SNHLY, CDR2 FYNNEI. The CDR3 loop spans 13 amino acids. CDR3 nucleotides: TGTGCGAGCAGGGCGGGTCGCAATCAGCCCCAGCATTTT. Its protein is CASRAGRNQPQHF.

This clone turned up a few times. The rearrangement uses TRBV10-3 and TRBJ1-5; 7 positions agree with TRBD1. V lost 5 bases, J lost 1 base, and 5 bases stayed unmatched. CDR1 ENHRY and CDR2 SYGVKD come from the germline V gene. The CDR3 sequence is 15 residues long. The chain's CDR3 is CAISTGQTSNQPQHF. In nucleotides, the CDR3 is TGTGCCATCAGTACGGGACAGACGAGCAATCAGCCCCAGCATTTT.

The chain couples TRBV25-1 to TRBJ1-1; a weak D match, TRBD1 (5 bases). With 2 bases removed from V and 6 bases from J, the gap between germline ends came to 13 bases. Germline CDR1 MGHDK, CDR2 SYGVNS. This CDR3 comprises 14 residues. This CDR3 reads CASSEGGGRAEAFF. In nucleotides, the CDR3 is TGTGCCAGCAGTGAAGGGGGGGGGAGGGCTGAAGCTTTCTTT.

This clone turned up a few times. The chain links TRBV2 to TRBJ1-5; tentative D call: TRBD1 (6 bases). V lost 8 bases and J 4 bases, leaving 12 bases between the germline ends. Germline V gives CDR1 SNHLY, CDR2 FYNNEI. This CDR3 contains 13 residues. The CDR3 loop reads CASERQENQPQHF. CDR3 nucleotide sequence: TGTGCCAGCGAGAGACAGGAGAATCAGCCCCAGCATTTT.

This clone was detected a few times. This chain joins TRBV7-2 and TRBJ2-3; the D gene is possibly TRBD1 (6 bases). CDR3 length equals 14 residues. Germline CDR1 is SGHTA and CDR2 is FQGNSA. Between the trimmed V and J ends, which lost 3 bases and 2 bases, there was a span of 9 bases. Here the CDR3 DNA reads TGTGCCAGCAGCTTGGGGGCTTACACAGATACGCAGTATTTT. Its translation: CASSLGAYTDTQYF.

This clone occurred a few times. The DNA of the CDR3 is TGTGCCAGCTTTTCGAGGTTTGCTGGCTACACCTTC. It yields the protein CASFSRFAGYTF. The chain recombines TRBV6-1 with TRBJ1-2; D not resolved. This CDR3 is built from 12 residues. Germline loops: CDR1 MNHNS, CDR2 SASEGT. With 8 bases removed from V and 7 bases from J, the gap between germline ends came to 14 bases.

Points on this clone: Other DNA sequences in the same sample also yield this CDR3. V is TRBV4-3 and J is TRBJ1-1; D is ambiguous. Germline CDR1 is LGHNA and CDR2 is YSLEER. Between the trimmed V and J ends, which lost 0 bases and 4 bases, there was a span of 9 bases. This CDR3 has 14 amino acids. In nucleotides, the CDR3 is TGCGCCAGCAGCCAAGATACGAGAGGCACTGAAGCTTTCTTT. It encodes CASSQDTRGTEAFF.

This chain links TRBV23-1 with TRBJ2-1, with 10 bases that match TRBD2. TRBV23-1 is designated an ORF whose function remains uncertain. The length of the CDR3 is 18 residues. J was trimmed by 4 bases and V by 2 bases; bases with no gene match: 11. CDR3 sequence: CASSQRSITSGEYNEQFF. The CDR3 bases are TGCGCCAGCAGTCAAAGGTCTATCACTAGCGGGGAATACAATGAGCAGTTCTTC.

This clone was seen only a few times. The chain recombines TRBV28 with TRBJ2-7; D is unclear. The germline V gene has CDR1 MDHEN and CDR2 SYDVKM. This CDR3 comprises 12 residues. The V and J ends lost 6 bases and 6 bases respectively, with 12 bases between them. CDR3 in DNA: TGTGCCAGCAGCCCGGGTGGTAGCGAGCAGTACTTC. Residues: CASSPGGSEQYF.

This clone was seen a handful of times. CDR3: CASSSQAGSYEQYF. As DNA, the CDR3 is TGTGCCAGCAGCTCACAGGCAGGTTCCTACGAGCAGTACTTC. J is TRBJ2-7 and V is TRBV5-4, with D perhaps matching TRBD1 (5 bases). The CDR3 has 14 residues. Germline CDR1 reads SGHNT; CDR2 reads YYREEE (reference sequence). The V end lost 3 bases, the J end lost 1 base, and 11 bases lay between the germline ends. The full variable domain, in which reference TRBV5-4 and TRBJ2-7 provide the parts outside the CDR3, is ETGVTQSPTHLIKTRGQQVTLRCSSQSGHNTVSWYQQALGQGPQFIFQYYREEENGRGNFPPRFSGLQFPNYSSELNVNALELDDSALYLCASSSQAGSYEQYFGPGTRLTVT.

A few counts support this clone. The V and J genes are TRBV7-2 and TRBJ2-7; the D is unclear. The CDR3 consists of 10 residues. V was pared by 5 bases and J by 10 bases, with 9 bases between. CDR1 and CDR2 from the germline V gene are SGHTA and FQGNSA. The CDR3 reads CASSPPLQYF. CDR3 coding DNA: TGTGCCAGCAGCCCCCCGTTACAGTACTTC.

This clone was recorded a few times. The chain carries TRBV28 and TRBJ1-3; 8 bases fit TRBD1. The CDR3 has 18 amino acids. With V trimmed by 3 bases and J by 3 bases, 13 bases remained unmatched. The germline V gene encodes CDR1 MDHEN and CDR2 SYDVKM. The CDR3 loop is CASSLVAGGLIGGNTIYF. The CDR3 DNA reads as TGTGCCAGCAGTTTGGTGGCAGGGGGCCTCATCGGTGGAAACACCATATATTTT.

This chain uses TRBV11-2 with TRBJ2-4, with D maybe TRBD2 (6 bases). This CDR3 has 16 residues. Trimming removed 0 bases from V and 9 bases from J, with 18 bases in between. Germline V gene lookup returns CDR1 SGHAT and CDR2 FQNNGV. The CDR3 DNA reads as TGTGCCAGCAGCTTAGAGAGTCTAGCGACTGTCGGCATTCAGTACTTC. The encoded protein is CASSLESLATVGIQYF.

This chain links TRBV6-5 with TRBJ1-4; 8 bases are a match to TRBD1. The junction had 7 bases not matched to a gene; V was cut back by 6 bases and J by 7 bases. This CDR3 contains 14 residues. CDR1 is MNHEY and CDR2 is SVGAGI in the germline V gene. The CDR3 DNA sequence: TGTGCCAGCAGCCGAGGACAGGGAGGTGAAAAACTGTTTTTT. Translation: CASSRGQGGEKLFF.